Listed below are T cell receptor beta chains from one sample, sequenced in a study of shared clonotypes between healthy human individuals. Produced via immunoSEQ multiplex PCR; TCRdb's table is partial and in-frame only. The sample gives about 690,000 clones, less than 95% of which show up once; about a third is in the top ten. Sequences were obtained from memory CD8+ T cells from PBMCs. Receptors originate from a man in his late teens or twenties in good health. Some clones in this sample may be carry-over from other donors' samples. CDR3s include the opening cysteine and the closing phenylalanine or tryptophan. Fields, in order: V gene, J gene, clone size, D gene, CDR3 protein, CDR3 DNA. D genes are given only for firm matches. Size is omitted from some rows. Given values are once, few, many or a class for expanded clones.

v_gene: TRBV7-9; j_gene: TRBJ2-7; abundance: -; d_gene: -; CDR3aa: CASSFGSSSYEQYF; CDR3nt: TGTGCCAGCAGCTTTGGCTCGAGCTCCTACGAGCAGTACTTC
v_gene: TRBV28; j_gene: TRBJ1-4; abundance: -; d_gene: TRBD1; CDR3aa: CASSSNLQGAFEKLFF; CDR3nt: TGTGCCAGCAGTTCAAACCTACAGGGGGCATTTGAAAAACTGTTTTTT
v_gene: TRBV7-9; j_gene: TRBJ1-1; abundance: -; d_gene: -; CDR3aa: CASSGPFGYEEAFF; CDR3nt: TGTGCCAGCTCAGGGCCCTTCGGGTATGAAGAAGCTTTCTTT
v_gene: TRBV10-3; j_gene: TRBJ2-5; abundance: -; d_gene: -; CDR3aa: CAISDESLGETQYF; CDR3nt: TGTGCCATCAGTGATGAGTCCCTCGGAGAGACCCAGTACTTC
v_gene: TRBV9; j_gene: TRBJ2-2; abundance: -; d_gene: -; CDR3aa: CASSVDRGTNTGELFF; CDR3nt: TGTGCCAGCAGCGTAGATAGGGGGACTAACACCGGGGAGCTGTTTTTT
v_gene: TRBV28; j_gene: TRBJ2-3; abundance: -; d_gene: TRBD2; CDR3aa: CASGRTSGRITDTQYF; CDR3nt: TGTGCCAGCGGGCGGACTAGCGGGAGAATCACAGATACGCAGTATTTT
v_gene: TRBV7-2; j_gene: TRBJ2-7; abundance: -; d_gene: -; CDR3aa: CASSPRQERATYEQYF; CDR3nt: TGTGCCAGCAGCCCCCGTCAGGAGCGGGCGACCTACGAGCAGTACTTC
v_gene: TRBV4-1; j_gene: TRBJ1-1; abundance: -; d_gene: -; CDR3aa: CASSHPKLGAVGAFF; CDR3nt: TGCGCCAGCAGCCATCCAAAGCTAGGGGCGGTAGGAGCTTTCTTT
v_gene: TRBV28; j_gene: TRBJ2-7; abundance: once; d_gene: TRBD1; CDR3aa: CASSRTGGSYEQYF; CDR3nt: TGTGCCAGCAGCAGGACAGGGGGCTCCTACGAGCAGTACTTC
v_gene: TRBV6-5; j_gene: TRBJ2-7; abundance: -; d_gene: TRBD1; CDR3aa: CASSYSSGQGIYEQYF; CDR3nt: TGTGCCAGCAGTTACTCGTCGGGACAGGGGATTTACGAGCAGTACTTC
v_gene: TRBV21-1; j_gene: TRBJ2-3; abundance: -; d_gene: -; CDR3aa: CASSKGGVTDTQYF; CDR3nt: TGTGCCAGCAGCAAAGGCGGGGTGACAGATACGCAGTATTTT
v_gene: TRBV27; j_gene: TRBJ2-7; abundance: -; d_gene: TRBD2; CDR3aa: CASRRWAGERSYEQYF; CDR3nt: TGTGCCAGCAGGAGGTGGGCGGGAGAAAGGTCCTACGAGCAGTACTTC
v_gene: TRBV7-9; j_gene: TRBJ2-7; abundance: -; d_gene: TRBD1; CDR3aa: CASSPGGGQGAGEQYF; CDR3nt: TGTGCCAGCAGCCCCGGGGGGGGACAGGGGGCCGGCGAGCAGTACTTC
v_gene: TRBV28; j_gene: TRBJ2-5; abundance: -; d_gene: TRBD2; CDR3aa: CASSPSSGRDRETQYF; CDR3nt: TGTGCCAGCAGCCCCTCGAGCGGGAGGGACCGGGAGACCCAGTACTTC
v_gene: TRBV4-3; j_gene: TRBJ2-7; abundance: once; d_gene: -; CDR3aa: CASSQEYRVTYEQYF; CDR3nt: TGCGCCAGCAGCCAAGAGTACAGGGTGACCTACGAGCAGTACTTC
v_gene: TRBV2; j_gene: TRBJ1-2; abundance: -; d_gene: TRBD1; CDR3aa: CASSEAPGQIYGYTF; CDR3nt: TGTGCCAGCAGTGAAGCGCCGGGACAGATCTATGGCTACACCTTC
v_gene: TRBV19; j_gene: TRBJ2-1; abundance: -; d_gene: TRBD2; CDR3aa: CASSIVTSGSAEQFF; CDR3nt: TGTGCCAGTAGTATAGTCACTAGCGGGAGCGCTGAGCAGTTCTTC
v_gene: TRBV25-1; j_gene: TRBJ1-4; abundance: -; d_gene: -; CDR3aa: CASSLDTTPGPLQLFF; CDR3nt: TGTGCCAGCAGCCTCGATACGACCCCGGGCCCCCTTCAACTGTTTTTT
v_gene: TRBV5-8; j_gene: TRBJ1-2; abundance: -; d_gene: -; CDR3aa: CASSLIRALYGYTF; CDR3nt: TGTGCCAGCAGTTTGATCCGGGCCTTGTACGGCTACACCTTC
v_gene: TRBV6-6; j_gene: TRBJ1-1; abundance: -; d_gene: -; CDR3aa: CASRMTEGDTEAFF; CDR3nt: TGTGCCAGCAGAATGACGGAGGGGGACACTGAAGCTTTCTTT
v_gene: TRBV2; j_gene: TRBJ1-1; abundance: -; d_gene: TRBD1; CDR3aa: CASSSTGTDTMNAFF; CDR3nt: TGTGCCAGCAGTTCAACCGGGACAGACACTATGAACGCTTTCTTT
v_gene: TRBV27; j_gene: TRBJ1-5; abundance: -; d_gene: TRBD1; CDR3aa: CASSTGTGGNQPQHF; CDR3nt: TGTGCCAGCAGTACGGGGACAGGGGGGAATCAGCCCCAGCATTTT
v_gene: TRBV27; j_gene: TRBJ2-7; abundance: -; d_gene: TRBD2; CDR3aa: CASSLLTSGVTYEQYF; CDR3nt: TGTGCCAGCAGTTTATTAACTAGCGGCGTCACCTACGAGCAGTACTTC
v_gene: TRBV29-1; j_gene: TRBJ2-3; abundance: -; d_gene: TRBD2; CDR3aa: CSVEGGGRSSTDTQYF; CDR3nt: TGCAGCGTTGAAGGCGGGGGACGGAGCAGCACAGATACGCAGTATTTT
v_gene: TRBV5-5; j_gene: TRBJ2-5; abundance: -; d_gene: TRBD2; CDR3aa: CASSEGLMGGLRLETQYF; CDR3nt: TGTGCCAGCAGCGAGGGGCTCATGGGAGGGCTTCGACTTGAGACCCAGTACTTC
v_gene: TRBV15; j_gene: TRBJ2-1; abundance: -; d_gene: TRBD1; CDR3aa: CATSRDGQGIDYNEQFF; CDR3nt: TGTGCCACCAGCAGGGACGGACAGGGGATTGACTACAATGAGCAGTTCTTC
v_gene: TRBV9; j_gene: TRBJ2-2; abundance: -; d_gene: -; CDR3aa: CASSVSDQGTGELFF; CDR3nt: TGTGCCAGCAGCGTATCGGACCAAGGCACCGGGGAGCTGTTTTTT
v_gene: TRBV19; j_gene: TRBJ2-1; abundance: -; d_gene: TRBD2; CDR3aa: CASSARLAGGRVYNEQFF; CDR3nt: TGTGCCAGTAGTGCAAGACTAGCGGGAGGGCGGGTTTACAATGAGCAGTTCTTC
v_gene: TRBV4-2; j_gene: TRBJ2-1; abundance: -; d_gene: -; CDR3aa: CASSQDLDVGDEQFF; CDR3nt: TGTGCCAGCAGCCAAGATCTAGACGTCGGAGATGAGCAGTTCTTC
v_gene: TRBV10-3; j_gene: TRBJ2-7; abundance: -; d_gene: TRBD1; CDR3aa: CAISDRGFYEQYF; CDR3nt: TGTGCCATCAGTGACAGGGGGTTCTACGAGCAGTACTTC
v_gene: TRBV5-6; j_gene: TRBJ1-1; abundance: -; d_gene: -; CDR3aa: CASSWLSGNTEAFF; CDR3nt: TGTGCCAGCAGCTGGCTTTCGGGGAACACTGAAGCTTTCTTT
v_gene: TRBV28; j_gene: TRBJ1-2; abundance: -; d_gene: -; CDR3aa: CASSLHTNYGYTF; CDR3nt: TGTGCCAGCAGTTTACACACTAACTATGGCTACACCTTC